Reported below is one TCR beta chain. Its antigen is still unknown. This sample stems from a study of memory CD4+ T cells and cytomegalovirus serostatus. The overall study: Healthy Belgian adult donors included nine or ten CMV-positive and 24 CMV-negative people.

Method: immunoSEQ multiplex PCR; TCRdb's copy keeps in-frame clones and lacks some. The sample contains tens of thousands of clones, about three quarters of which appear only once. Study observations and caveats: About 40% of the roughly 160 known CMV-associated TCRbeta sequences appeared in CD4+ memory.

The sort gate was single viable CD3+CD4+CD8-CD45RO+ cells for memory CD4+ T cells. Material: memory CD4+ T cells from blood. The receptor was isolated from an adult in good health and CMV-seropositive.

The CDR3 is CASSFSGDNQPQHF. As DNA, the CDR3 is TGTGCCAGCAGCTTTTCAGGGGACAATCAGCCCCAGCATTTT. The chain uses TRBV6-6 and TRBJ1-5; a weak D match, TRBD1 (6 bases). CDR1 is MNHNY, CDR2 SVGAGI, per germline (reference sequence). Deletions cut 6 bases from V and 3 bases from J, with 12 bases between. This CDR3 has 14 amino acids.